This T cell receptor (beta chain) was sequenced for a study of T cells of healthy individuals. TCRdb used MiXCR to reprocess the 5' RACE reads, holding one entry per CDR3 protein. In the table there are 35,000 to 45,000 distinct CDR3 sequences, more than 4.5% of which are singletons. Germline V gene lookup returns CDR1 SQVTM and CDR2 ANQGSEA. The length of the CDR3 is 13 residues. V shed 4 bases and J 4 bases; nucleotides not matched to a gene: 4. This clonotype was picked up many times. The receptor's source is a human donor in good health. The J gene is TRBJ1-1, the V gene TRBV29-1; 9 bases match TRBD1. CDR3 sequence reads: CSVGQGVGTEAFF. Here the CDR3 DNA reads TGCAGCGTTGGACAGGGGGTAGGCACTGAAGCTTTCTTT. Full variable domain (outside the CDR3, taken from reference TRBV29-1 and TRBJ1-1): SAVISQKPSRDICQRGTSLTIQCQVDSQVTMMFWYRQQPGQSLTLIATANQGSEATYESGFVIDKFPISRPNLTFSTLTVSNMSPEDSSIYLCSVGQGVGTEAFFGQGTRLTVV.